Listed here is a single TCR beta chain. This entry belongs to a study of blood T cells in healthy people across ages. It was with a sample-barcoded 5' primer and a J-beta primer mix that a second PCR of about 7 to 12 cycles was run. Via MiXCR, TCRdb re-called the 5' RACE reads, giving one row per CDR3 protein. Of some 900,000 distinct CDR3 sequences detected, roughly 43% appear once; the ten largest clones hold 13%. The receptor was derived from a man under 40 in good health. Sequencing input: blood.

CDR3 in DNA: TGTGCCAGCAGCGTGACGGGGGGTTTCTCCTACGAGCAGTACTTC. It encodes CASSVTGGFSYEQYF. The chain recombines TRBV9 with TRBJ2-7, with 7 nucleotides matching TRBD2. The CDR3 extends over 15 amino acids. V gave up 2 bases and J gave up 0 bases; unmatched junction bases: 5. Per germline, CDR1 SGDLS and CDR2 YYNGEE.